This T cell receptor beta chain was recovered during a study of cytomegalovirus exposure and HLA in healthy donors. Findings of the study overall: Usually a TCR sequence was rare, but some public TCRs were found in many donors.

A word on this clone: Its antigen is not identified.

Some clones are missing from TCRdb's copy, which holds only in-frame ones; the method was immunoSEQ multiplex PCR. The data hold fewer than 150,000 clones, with just over 85% observed a single time. J lost 3 bases, V lost 11 bases, and 6 bases had no gene match. The CDR3 length is 12 residues. CDR1 and CDR2 (germline): MNHNS, SASEGT. Sequencing used PBMCs. The V gene is TRBV6-1, the J gene TRBJ2-7, with 8 bases identical to TRBD1. The clonotype comes from a woman aged 18-29 years in good health and CMV-seropositive. The CDR3 DNA follows: TGTGCCGGAAAAGGGACAGGCTACGAGCAGTACTTC. Its translation is CAGKGTGYEQYF.